This T cell receptor beta chain derives from a study of T cells after yellow fever vaccination (dated by TCRdb to between 2018 and 2020). With respect to the entire study: The SMART-Seq v4 Ultra Low Input RNA kit was used to prepare libraries from fractions with low cell numbers. To follow T-cell clones before and after primary and booster YFV17D yellow fever vaccination, bulk TCR alpha and beta repertoires were sequenced over time. Blood was drawn at multiple timepoints before and after primary and secondary immunization, with bulk PBMC replicates and cell subsets isolated. Two healthy male donors, one aged 18 to 30 and one aged 30 to 40 years, were included in the cohort.

As encoded in the germline V gene, CDR1 is LGHNA while CDR2 is YSLEER. V was cut back by 5 bases and J by 2 bases, leaving a gap of 16 bases between them. The CDR3 goes from the cysteine to the phenylalanine over 16 residues. The DNA shown is the 48-base CDR3, in frame from base 1. This clonotype has a handful of counts. It has no known antigen specificity. No much larger clonotype is one base removed from it; base qualities were not supplied. Broader findings and caveats from the paper: A small fraction of clonotypes appeared in both the CD4 and CD8 compartments, likely as a result of convergent recombination. The study included only a couple of donors, which limits how far the findings can be generalized. After the booster, most of the clones that had expanded following primary vaccination were detected again (around 95% of CD4 and around nine tenths of CD8), which suggests that memory was broadly maintained. FACS-sorted repertoires could contain abundant contaminating clonotypes from the bulk population, so computational filtering was required. The secondary T-cell response was found to be weaker but faster than the primary response, with a peak reached on day 5 rather than on day 15.

TCR cDNA was synthesized by 5'RACE template switching, which introduced a universal primer site and unique molecular identifiers. cDNA synthesis was primed from both the TCR alpha and TCR beta constant segments. Library amplification involved two PCR steps, and the second step added sample barcodes and sequencing adapters. Libraries were sequenced on Illumina HiSeq 2500 (2x100 bp) or NovaSeq (2x150 bp). From the authors' description of their analysis: Reads were demultiplexed and collapsed into UMI consensus sequences with MIGEC, and V(D)J alignment was performed with MiXCR. Vaccine-responding clonotypes were defined with edgeR using replicate PBMC samples, requiring FDR below 0.01 and a log2 fold change above 5 up to day 15. CD4 or CD8 identity was assigned to each bulk clonotype according to whether the clonotype was present at higher abundance in the sequenced CD4 repertoire or the sequenced CD8 repertoire. Through fastp at Q25 and MiXCR, TCRdb rebuilt clones from the public reads, retaining in-frame beta chains. Each CDR3 protein appears once, grouped with its most common genes and DNA. Here the V and J calls rest on TCRdb's processing, not on the authors' analysis. The sample records over 120,000 distinct CDR3 sequences, under 7% of which are singletons. Together, the top ten hold about 0.61% of the sample.

This specimen's treatment or condition label, interpreted: live attenuated yellow fever vaccine strain. A standard Ficoll-Paque protocol was used to isolate PBMCs from peripheral blood. CD4 and CD8 T-cell fractions were isolated with Dynabeads CD4 and CD8 positive selection kits. RNA was extracted with TriZol from bulk PBMCs, CD4 and CD8 fractions, and dextramer-positive and dextramer-negative fractions. The chain employs TRBV4-3 and TRBJ1-3; tentative D gene TRBD1, with 6 bases matching. The sample consisted of CD4+ T cells sorted from PBMCs, taken 10 days after the yellow fever booster vaccination. This receptor was taken from a young man who received the YFV17D yellow fever vaccine. The DNA reads as follows: TGCGCCAGCAGCTACCTCAGGGGTTCCGCTGGAAACACCATATATTTT. Translated, it gives CASSYLRGSAGNTIYF.